Listed below are T cell receptor beta chains from one sample, sequenced in a study of blood T cell repertoires in COVID-19. This table comes from immunoSEQ multiplex PCR, and its TCRdb copy is limited to in-frame clones, with some not included. Of around 260,000 clones listed, roughly four fifths are singletons. The sequencing input was peripheral blood. These receptors all come from a person aged 70 to 85 with COVID-19, enrolled during active disease. Both conserved end residues are trimmed from each CDR3. The D gene is left open where the match is weak.

v_call	d_call	cdr3_aa
TRBV28	.	ASRDRGLYNEQF
TRBV19	.	ASSTGSSNYGYT
TRBV28	.	ASSLMSYQPQH
TRBV27	.	ASSLFPQEDQPQH
TRBV19	.	ANYRVTGNTIY
TRBV6-2/TRBV6-3	TRBD2	ASSYSVSSGNLETQY
TRBV4-2	TRBD1	ASSQLLGQVQPQH
TRBV7-9	.	ASSVSGQQNYEQY
TRBV9	TRBD1	ASSPRDRALTNSPLH
TRBV9	TRBD2	ATGTGRDTGELF
TRBV9	TRBD2	ASSPKGPLAAQYNEQF
TRBV7-9	.	ASSKGEGADTQY
TRBV2	.	ASSGTGREGEKLF
TRBV3-1/TRBV3-2	TRBD1	ASSQGGRGGMVGYT
TRBV7-8	TRBD2	ASSFGGGASYEQY
TRBV29-1	TRBD1	SALQGSYGYT
TRBV5-4	.	ASSQTGIFLSYNEQF
TRBV19	.	ASSQTNSGGYT
TRBV28	.	ASSLVNSEAF